This TCR beta chain stems from a study of regulatory T cells in long-lasting Graves disease. The study's findings and limits: New patients shared fewer public clonotypes (approximately 970) than persistent patients did (roughly 2,500). There were preferences for TRBV28, TRBJ1-2 and TRBJ2-5 in persistent disease.

The CDR3 is 14 amino acids. V shed 5 bases and J 8 bases; nucleotides not matched to a gene: 6. CDR1 and CDR2 (germline): PRHDT, FYEKMQ (reference sequence). The authors built TCR beta libraries using iRepertoire HTBI primers and Arm-PCR of CDR3 regions. Using its own MiXCR run on the multiplex PCR reads, TCRdb lists one record per CDR3 protein. The sample lists about 660,000 distinct CDR3 sequences, 25% to 35% occurring once. Time point reported: persistent/refractory GD, antithyroid drugs over 5 years with positive TRAb. RNA from PBMCs was the source of the TCR library. Nine-milliliter peripheral blood samples went into EDTA tubes. About this clonotype: Its antigen is currently unknown.

The specimen was peripheral blood mononuclear cells (PBMCs), collected when the disease was refractory, from a patient treated with antithyroid drugs. The genes are TRBV13 and TRBJ1-2; 12 bases align to TRBD1. The receptor was isolated from a female donor with Graves disease. For the CDR3, the DNA is TGTGCCAGCAGCCCGGGACAGGGGGCTCTGGGCTACACCTTC. It encodes CASSPGQGALGYTF.